These 20 T cell receptor beta chains originate from one sample sequenced in a study of T cells in Graves' hyperthyroidism and ophthalmopathy. Template material for amplifying TCR beta CDR3 regions consisted of RNA transcripts. RT-PCR in the first round (using the HTBI primer set) targeted the TCR CDR3. TCRdb reprocessed the multiplex PCR reads with MiXCR, giving one entry per CDR3 protein. The sample records under 400,000 distinct CDR3 sequences, just under 25% being singletons. The sample was blood. These receptors all come from a man aged 45-60 years with Graves' hyperthyroidism.

This clonotype was seen many times. The CDR3 protein is CASSYSGTGPYEQYF. The CDR3 DNA sequence: TGTGCCAGCAGTTACTCCGGGACAGGGCCCTACGAGCAGTACTTC. The rearrangement joins TRBV12-3 or TRBV12-4 to TRBJ2-7; 9 nucleotides match TRBD1. The CDR3 runs 15 residues. With V trimmed by 4 bases and J by 2 bases, 6 bases remained unmatched.

The chain carries TRBV5-4 and TRBJ1-1; perhaps TRBD1 as D (5 bases). The germline V and J ends were trimmed by 0 bases and 1 base, with 13 bases remaining between them. In germline, CDR1 is SGHNT, CDR2 YYREEE (reference sequence). There are 16 residues in the CDR3. The DNA for the CDR3 is TGTGCCAGCAGCTTGGCCGGCAGGGCACAGAACACTGAAGCTTTCTTT. Protein sequence: CASSLAGRAQNTEAFF. Combining the CDR3 with reference TRBV5-4 and TRBJ1-1 gives the whole variable domain ETGVTQSPTHLIKTRGQQVTLRCSSQSGHNTVSWYQQALGQGPQFIFQYYREEENGRGNFPPRFSGLQFPNYSSELNVNALELDDSALYLCASSLAGRAQNTEAFFGQGTRLTVV.

This chain connects TRBV12-3 or TRBV12-4 to TRBJ2-4; no firm D call. V dropped 5 bases and J dropped 13 bases, with 9 bases sitting between them. The CDR3 length is 10 residues. CDR3 protein: CASSGLRQYF. The CDR3 nucleotides read TGTGCCAGCAGTGGATTAAGACAGTACTTC.

In this sample, this clonotype turned up many times. This chain links TRBV6-1 with TRBJ2-5; 12 nucleotides line up with TRBD1. The CDR3 contains 13 residues. Germline CDR1 reads MNHNS; CDR2 reads SASEGT. The V and J ends lost 3 bases and 12 bases, in that order; junction bases with no gene match: 5. The CDR3 DNA reads as TGTGCCAGCAGTGATGGGACAGGGGGCGCGAAGTACTTC. Protein product: CASSDGTGGAKYF.

This clonotype showed up just a few times. This chain joins TRBV15 and TRBJ2-6, with 7 bases identical to TRBD1. Germline CDR1 is LNHNV and CDR2 is YYDKDF (reference sequence). The CDR3 spans 17 residues. J was trimmed by 4 bases and V by 2 bases; bases with no gene match: 8. CDR3 bases: TGTGCCACCAGCAGAACGTACAGGGGCTCCGGGGCCAACGTCCTGACTTTC. Amino acid sequence: CATSRTYRGSGANVLTF.

In its sample, this clonotype was seen once. The chain links TRBV7-8 to TRBJ2-7; a weak D match, TRBD1 (6 bases). The ends were cut back, 6 bases at V and 3 bases at J, with 15 bases in the middle. Germline lookup yields CDR1 SGHVS and CDR2 FQNEAQ. The length of the CDR3 is 14 residues. The CDR3, as DNA: TGTGCCAGCAGACCCGGGACAAGCTTCTACGAGCAGTACTTC. Its translation is CASRPGTSFYEQYF.

This clonotype was detected only a few times. The chain combines TRBV20-1 with TRBJ2-1; 10 positions match TRBD2. With V trimmed by 5 bases and J by 7 bases, 14 bases remained unmatched. Germline V gene sequence: CDR1 DFQATT, CDR2 SNEGSKA (reference sequence). CDR3 length equals 16 residues. This CDR3 is CSAFLAGASWVNEQFF. Written as DNA, the CDR3 is TGCAGTGCTTTTCTAGCGGGAGCTTCCTGGGTTAATGAGCAGTTCTTC.

The genes are TRBV7-8 and TRBJ1-1; D perhaps matches TRBD1 (5 bases). The CDR3 is 15 amino acids. V lost 0 bases, J lost 0 bases, and 8 bases lay in between. CDR1 SGHVS and CDR2 FQNEAQ come from the germline V gene. CDR3 DNA sequence: TGTGCCAGCAGCTTAGCGACAGATTTGAACACTGAAGCTTTCTTT. It codes for CASSLATDLNTEAFF.

The chain couples TRBV4-2 to TRBJ2-5; weak D call: TRBD1 (7 bases). CDR3 length: 16 residues. Trimming pared 1 base from V and 2 bases from J, leaving 14 bases between. Germline V gene sequence: CDR1 LGHNA, CDR2 YNFKEQ. CDR3 sequence reads: CASSQGQGGRQETQYF. The CDR3 nucleotides read TGTGCCAGCAGCCAAGGGCAGGGGGGTCGACAAGAGACCCAGTACTTC.

The chain is built from TRBV6-1 and TRBJ1-1; tentative D call: TRBD1 (5 bases). From germline, CDR1 is MNHNS and CDR2 SASEGT. The CDR3 contains 17 residues. The V and J ends lost 1 base and 3 bases respectively, with 18 bases between them. The CDR3 DNA reads as TGTGCCAGCAGTGAAGGTATCTGGGGCCGGGGGGACACTGAAGCTTTCTTT. Translating gives CASSEGIWGRGDTEAFF.

This chain links TRBV20-1 with TRBJ2-5; 7 bases are a match to TRBD2. V was pared by 5 bases and J by 5 bases, with 17 bases of the junction left unmatched. The CDR3 has 16 residues. From germline, CDR1 is DFQATT and CDR2 SNEGSKA (reference sequence). The CDR3 is CSAVKMASGGGETQYF. CDR3 in DNA: TGCAGTGCTGTAAAGATGGCCTCGGGAGGAGGGGAGACCCAGTACTTC.

The rearrangement links TRBV12-5 to TRBJ2-1; 7 positions agree with TRBD2. Germline V gene lookup returns CDR1 LGHNT and CDR2 FRNRAP. V shed 4 bases, J shed 8 bases, and the junction held 5 bases outside the gene matches. The CDR3 runs 13 residues. CDR3 sequence: CASGWGGVDEQFF. The CDR3 nucleotides read TGTGCTAGTGGTTGGGGGGGAGTGGATGAGCAGTTCTTC.

The rearrangement joins TRBV29-1 to TRBJ1-4, with no clear D. CDR3 length: 13 amino acids. V lost 7 bases, J lost 3 bases, and 12 bases lay in between. Germline V gives CDR1 SQVTM, CDR2 ANQGSEA. CDR3 bases: TGCAGCGGCCTGGACGTCTCTAATGAAAAACTGTTTTTT. As protein: CSGLDVSNEKLFF.

This clonotype has only a few counts. This chain uses TRBV30 with TRBJ2-7, with D unresolved. The CDR3 covers 14 residues. CDR1 is GTSNPN, CDR2 SVGIG, per germline (reference sequence). Trimming removed 5 bases from V and 7 bases from J, with 21 bases in between. For the CDR3, the DNA is TGTGCCTGGCGAAGACGTGAAAGGCTGGGAGAGCAGTACTTC. Translation gives CAWRRRERLGEQYF.

There are a few counts of this clonotype. This rearrangement joins TRBV7-9 to TRBJ2-5; 7 bases match TRBD1. Trimming cost V 5 bases and J 5 bases; bases outside gene matches: 5. Germline CDR1 reads SEHNR; CDR2 reads FQNEAQ (reference sequence). This CDR3 is 13 amino acids long. The CDR3 loop reads CASSPQGEETQYF. The CDR3 DNA reads TGTGCCAGCAGCCCTCAGGGGGAGGAGACCCAGTACTTC. The whole variable domain, remainder taken from reference TRBV7-9 and TRBJ2-5, is DTGVSQNPRHKITKRGQNVTFRCDPISEHNRLYWYRQTLGQGPEFLTYFQNEAQLEKSRLLSDRFSAERPKGSFSTLEIQRTEQGDSAMYLCASSPQGEETQYFGPGTRLLVL.

V and J are TRBV7-3 and TRBJ2-1, with 7 bases lining up with TRBD2. The CDR3 runs 17 residues. Trimming removed 0 bases from V and 0 bases from J; junction bases left unmatched: 5. Germline lookup yields CDR1 SGHTA and CDR2 FQGTGA. This CDR3 reads CASSLTSSGSSYNEQFF. CDR3 DNA sequence: TGTGCCAGCAGCTTAACATCTAGCGGTAGCTCCTACAATGAGCAGTTCTTC.

A few counts support this clonotype. The CDR3, as DNA: TGTGCCAGCTCAGCAAGCACAGGGGGCACTGAAGCTTTCTTT. This sequence encodes CASSASTGGTEAFF. V usage is TRBV18 and J usage is TRBJ1-1, with 8 bases that match TRBD1. V shed 5 bases, J shed 4 bases, and the junction held 6 bases outside the gene matches. The CDR3 has 14 residues. Germline V gene data show CDR1 as KGHSH and CDR2 as LQKENI.

This clonotype was counted only a few times. The V gene is TRBV20-1, the J gene TRBJ1-1; 7 bases agree with TRBD1. Unmatched junction bases numbered 2, after V lost 3 bases and J lost 4 bases. The CDR3 totals 12 residues. The germline V gene encodes CDR1 DFQATT and CDR2 SNEGSKA (reference sequence). CDR3 protein: CSARTGPTEAFF. DNA for the CDR3: TGCAGTGCTAGGACAGGGCCCACTGAAGCTTTCTTT.

This clonotype has ten or more counts. The genes are TRBV7-9 and TRBJ2-1; 7 bases agree with TRBD2. Looked up from germline, CDR1 is SEHNR and CDR2 is FQNEAQ (reference sequence). The CDR3 contains 11 residues. J lost 15 bases, V lost 4 bases, and 6 bases had no gene match. Written as DNA, the CDR3 is TGTGCCAGCAGCTCCGGGACTATTCCGTTCTTC. It encodes CASSSGTIPFF.

This clonotype was counted a few times. This chain connects TRBV18 to TRBJ2-1; D not certain. CDR1 is KGHSH and CDR2 is LQKENI in the germline V gene. The CDR3 runs to 13 residues. Trimming cost V 1 base and J 7 bases, with 8 bases left between them. CDR3 coding DNA: TGTGCCAGCTCACCACTTGGGCCTAATGAGCAGTTCTTC. Protein sequence: CASSPLGPNEQFF.